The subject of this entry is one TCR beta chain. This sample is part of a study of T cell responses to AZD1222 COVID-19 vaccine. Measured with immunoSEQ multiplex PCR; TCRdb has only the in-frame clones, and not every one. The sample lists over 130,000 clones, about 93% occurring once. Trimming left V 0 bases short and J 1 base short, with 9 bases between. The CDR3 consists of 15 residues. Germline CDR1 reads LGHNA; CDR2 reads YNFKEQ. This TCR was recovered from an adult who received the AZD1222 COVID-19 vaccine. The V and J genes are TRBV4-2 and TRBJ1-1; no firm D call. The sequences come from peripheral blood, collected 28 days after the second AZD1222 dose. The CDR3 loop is CASSQDQLGNTEAFF. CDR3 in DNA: TGTGCCAGCAGCCAAGACCAGCTCGGGAACACTGAAGCTTTCTTT.